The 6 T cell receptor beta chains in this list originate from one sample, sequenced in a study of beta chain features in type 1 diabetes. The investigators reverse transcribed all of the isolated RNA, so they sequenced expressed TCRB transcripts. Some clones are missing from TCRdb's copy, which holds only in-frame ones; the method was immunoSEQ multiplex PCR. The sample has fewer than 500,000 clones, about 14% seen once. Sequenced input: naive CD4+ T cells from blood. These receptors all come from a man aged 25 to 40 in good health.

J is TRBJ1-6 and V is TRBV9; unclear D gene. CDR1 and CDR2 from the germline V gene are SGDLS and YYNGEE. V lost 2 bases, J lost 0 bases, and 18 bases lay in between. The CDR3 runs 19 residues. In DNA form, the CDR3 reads TGTGCCAGCAGCGTCGGGGAAAAAGGTTTAAGCTCCTATAATTCACCCCTCCACTTT. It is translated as CASSVGEKGLSSYNSPLHF.

The CDR3 is CASSVVGVSDTQYF. The CDR3 nucleotides are TGTGCCAGCAGCGTAGTCGGGGTATCAGATACGCAGTATTTT. This sequence joins TRBV9 and TRBJ2-3; D may be TRBD2 (5 bases). This CDR3 has 14 residues. Per the germline V gene, CDR1 is SGDLS and CDR2 is YYNGEE. The V end lost 0 bases, the J end lost 4 bases, and 9 bases lay between the germline ends.

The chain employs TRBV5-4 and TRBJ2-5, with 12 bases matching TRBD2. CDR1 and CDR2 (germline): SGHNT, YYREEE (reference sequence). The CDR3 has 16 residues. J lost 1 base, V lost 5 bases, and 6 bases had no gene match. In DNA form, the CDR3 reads TGTGCCAGCAGTGATAGGACTAGCGGGATCCAAGAGACCCAGTACTTC. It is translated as CASSDRTSGIQETQYF.

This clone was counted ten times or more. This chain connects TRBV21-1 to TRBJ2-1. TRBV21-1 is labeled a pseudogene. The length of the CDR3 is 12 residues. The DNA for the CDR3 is TGTGCCAGCAGCAAAGCAAAGAACCGGCAGTTCTTC. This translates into CASSKAKNRQFF.

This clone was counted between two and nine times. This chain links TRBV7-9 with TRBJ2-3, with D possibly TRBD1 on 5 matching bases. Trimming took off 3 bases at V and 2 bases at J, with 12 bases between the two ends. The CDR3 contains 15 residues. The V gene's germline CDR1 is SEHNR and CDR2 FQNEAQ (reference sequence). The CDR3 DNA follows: TGTGCCAGCAGCTTGTCGGCAGGGCACACAGATACGCAGTATTTT. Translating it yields CASSLSAGHTDTQYF.

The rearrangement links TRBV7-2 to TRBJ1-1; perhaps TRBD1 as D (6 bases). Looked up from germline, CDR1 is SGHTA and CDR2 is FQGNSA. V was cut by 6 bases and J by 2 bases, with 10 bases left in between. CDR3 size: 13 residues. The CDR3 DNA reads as TGTGCCAGCAGTACAGGGATTAACACTGAAGCTTTCTTT. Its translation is CASSTGINTEAFF. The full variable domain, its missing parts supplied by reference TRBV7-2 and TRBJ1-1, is GAGVSQSPSNKVTEKGKDVELRCDPISGHTALYWYRQSLGQGLEFLIYFQGNSAPDKSGLPSDRFSAERTGGSVSTLTIQRTQQEDSAVYLCASSTGINTEAFFGQGTRLTVV.